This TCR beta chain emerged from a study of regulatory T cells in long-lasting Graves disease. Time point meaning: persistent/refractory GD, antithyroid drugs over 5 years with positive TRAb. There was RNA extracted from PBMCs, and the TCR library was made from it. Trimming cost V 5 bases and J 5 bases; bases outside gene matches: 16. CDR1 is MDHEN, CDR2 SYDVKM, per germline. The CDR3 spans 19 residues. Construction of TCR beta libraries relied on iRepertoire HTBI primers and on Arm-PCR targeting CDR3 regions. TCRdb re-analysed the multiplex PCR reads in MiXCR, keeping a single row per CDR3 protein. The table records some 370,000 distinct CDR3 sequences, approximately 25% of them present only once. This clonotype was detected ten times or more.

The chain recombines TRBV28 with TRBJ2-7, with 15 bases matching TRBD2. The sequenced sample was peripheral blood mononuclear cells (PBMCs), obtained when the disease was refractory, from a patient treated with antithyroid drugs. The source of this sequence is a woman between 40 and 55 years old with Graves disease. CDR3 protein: CASSLPMTGLAGGPHEQYF. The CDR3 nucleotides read TGTGCCAGCAGTCTCCCAATGACCGGACTAGCGGGAGGGCCCCACGAGCAGTACTTC.